These T cell receptor beta chains were read from a single sample in a study of blood T cell repertoires in COVID-19. Assay used: immunoSEQ multiplex PCR; TCRdb lists only in-frame clones, some missing. The sample contains around 250,000 clones, 70% to 90% of which appear only once. The sample consisted of peripheral blood. Every receptor here comes from a woman aged 25 to 39 with active or convalescent COVID-19. CDR3s include the opening cysteine and the closing phenylalanine or tryptophan. A D gene is named only where the DNA matches it firmly. Clone size is not always given. Where it is, it says once, few, many or a class for expanded clones.

d_call	clone_size	v_call	j_call	cdr3_nt	cdr3_aa
TRBD2	NA	TRBV27	TRBJ2-7	TGTGCCAGCAGTCCAAGTGGGGGAGGGATCTACGAGCAGTACTTC	CASSPSGGGIYEQYF
NA	NA	TRBV30	TRBJ1-1	TGTGCCTGGAGTACTTCCATGAACACTGAAGCTTTCTTT	CAWSTSMNTEAFF
TRBD1	NA	TRBV28	TRBJ1-6	TGTGCCAGCAGTTTTTGGCAGGGGGCGGATTCACCCCTCCACTTT	CASSFWQGADSPLHF
TRBD2	NA	TRBV9	TRBJ2-1	TGTGCCAGCAGCCAGGCGGGGGAATCCTACAATGAGCAGTTCTTC	CASSQAGESYNEQFF
NA	NA	TRBV7-9	TRBJ1-4	TGTGCCAGCAGCCTCGGGGTGGCGCCCAGAGGTGAAAAACTGTTTTTT	CASSLGVAPRGEKLFF
NA	NA	TRBV11-2	TRBJ1-6	TGTGCCAGCAGCGCCAGTACAGGGCCGCCCCTCCACTTT	CASSASTGPPLHF
NA	NA	TRBV19	TRBJ1-6	TGTGCCAGTAGTATCAGGGGTCATTCACCCCTCCACTTT	CASSIRGHSPLHF
TRBD1	NA	TRBV5-1	TRBJ1-2	TGCGCCAGCAGCTTGGGGGGACAGGTGACAAACTATGGCTACACCTTC	CASSLGGQVTNYGYTF
TRBD2	NA	TRBV11-2	TRBJ2-7	TGTGCCAGCACCCGACTAGCATACGAGCAGTACTTC	CASTRLAYEQYF
TRBD2	NA	TRBV9	TRBJ2-3	TGTGCCAGCACCGCAGGACTAGCGGGCAGCACAGATACGCAGTATTTT	CASTAGLAGSTDTQYF
TRBD1	NA	TRBV7-2	TRBJ2-3	TGTGCCAGCAGCTTAGCCTTTGACAGGGCCGGGGGCACAGATACGCAGTATTTT	CASSLAFDRAGGTDTQYF
NA	NA	TRBV2	TRBJ1-1	TGTGCCAGCAGAAGAGAAACTGAAGCTTTCTTT	CASRRETEAFF
NA	NA	TRBV6-2/TRBV6-3	TRBJ1-2	TGTGCCAGCAGTTACGGTTTCAGGGGCGGCTACACCTTC	CASSYGFRGGYTF
TRBD1	NA	TRBV6-2/TRBV6-3	TRBJ2-2	TGTGCCAGCAGTTCGCCCGCACCTTACGGGACAGGGGTAATCGGGGAGCTGTTTTTT	CASSSPAPYGTGVIGELFF
NA	NA	TRBV21-1	TRBJ2-7	TGTGCCAGCAGCAGTAACCTAAGCGGGGCCGCCTACGAGCAGTACTTC	CASSSNLSGAAYEQYF
TRBD1	NA	TRBV28	TRBJ1-5	TGTGCCAGCAGTCCTAAACGGGACAGGGGGCGATTATACCCATATAGCAATCAGCCCCAGCATTTT	CASSPKRDRGRLYPYSNQPQHF
TRBD2	NA	TRBV4-1	TRBJ2-2	TGCGCCAGCAGCCCAGCGGGGGTAAAGACCGGGGAGCTGTTTTTT	CASSPAGVKTGELFF
NA	NA	TRBV19	TRBJ1-4	TGTGCCAGTAGCAGCGGGAGGGACGCCCTAAAACTGTTTTTT	CASSSGRDALKLFF
NA	NA	TRBV7-8	TRBJ1-2	TGTGCCAGCAGACAGGCACCTGGACAGAGAGTTGGCTACACCTTC	CASRQAPGQRVGYTF
NA	few	TRBV5-1	TRBJ1-3	TGCGCCAGCAGCTTGCAGGGTGGGGACACCATATATTTT	CASSLQGGDTIYF
NA	NA	TRBV2	TRBJ1-2	TGTGCCAGCAGTGAACGGTCCCCCTATGGCTACACCTTC	CASSERSPYGYTF
TRBD1	NA	TRBV2	TRBJ1-2	TGTGCCAGCAGAGAACAGGGGTCTGGTGGTGGCTACACCTTC	CASREQGSGGGYTF
TRBD1	NA	TRBV10-3	TRBJ2-1	TGTGCCACCGGACAGGGAAACAATGAGCAGTTCTTC	CATGQGNNEQFF
TRBD1	NA	TRBV6-5	TRBJ2-1	TGTGCCAGCAACAGGGGGACAGGGGGATTTAATGAGCAGTTCTTC	CASNRGTGGFNEQFF
NA	once	TRBV10-1	TRBJ1-1	TGCGCCAGCAGTGGGTTAAGGGGGATGGACACTGAAGCTTTCTTT	CASSGLRGMDTEAFF
TRBD2	NA	TRBV4-3	TRBJ2-7	TGCGCCAGCAGCCAAGGACTAGCTGGGATGTACGAGCAGTACTTC	CASSQGLAGMYEQYF
NA	few	TRBV3-1/TRBV3-2	TRBJ2-7	TGTGCCAGCAGCCAAACTCGGGATCGCTCCTACGAGCAGTACTTC	CASSQTRDRSYEQYF
TRBD2	NA	TRBV7-2	TRBJ2-5	TGTGCCAGCAGCCCCAGGCGGGGGGGCCAGTGGTACCAAGAGACCCAGTACTTC	CASSPRRGGQWYQETQYF
NA	NA	TRBV14	TRBJ1-6	TGTGCCAGCAGCTCCCGGGGGGGGAATTCACCCCTCCACTTT	CASSSRGGNSPLHF
NA	NA	TRBV7-9	TRBJ2-5	TGTGCCAGCAGCCAAATCGGGGAGACCCAGTACTTC	CASSQIGETQYF
NA	NA	TRBV19	TRBJ1-5	TGTGCCAGTAGTATAGAGGGGCGCAATCAGCCCCAGCATTTT	CASSIEGRNQPQHF
TRBD2	NA	TRBV10-3	TRBJ2-3	TGTGCCATCAGTGCGACTAGCGGGGGGGCCCGTCCAGATACGCAGTATTTT	CAISATSGGARPDTQYF
TRBD2	NA	TRBV6-2/TRBV6-3	TRBJ2-3	TGTGCCAGCAGCTATCAGTGGGAACTAGCGGGGGGGCCGAGCACAGATACGCAGTATTTT	CASSYQWELAGGPSTDTQYF
NA	NA	TRBV27	TRBJ2-1	TGTGCCAGCAGTTTCCAGCGGGTATACAATGAGCAGTTCTTC	CASSFQRVYNEQFF
TRBD2	NA	TRBV9	TRBJ2-2	TGTGCCAGCAGCGAGAGGCTAGCGGGGGCCGGATACACCGGGGAGCTGTTTTTT	CASSERLAGAGYTGELFF
TRBD2	NA	TRBV7-9	TRBJ2-1	TGTGCCAGCAGCCCTAGCGGGGGGGGAACCAATGAGCAGTTCTTC	CASSPSGGGTNEQFF
TRBD1	NA	TRBV5-1	TRBJ1-5	TGCGCCAGCAGCCTCGGGACAGGGGCAGGTCAGCCCCAGCATTTT	CASSLGTGAGQPQHF
NA	NA	TRBV19	TRBJ1-1	TGTGCCAGCTCCAGACGGGGGATCACTGAAGCTTTCTTT	CASSRRGITEAFF
TRBD1	NA	TRBV28	TRBJ1-2	TGTGCCTGCGCGACAGGGAACTATGGCTACACCTTC	CACATGNYGYTF
NA	NA	TRBV19	TRBJ2-7	TGTGCCAGTAGTTCCGGACAGACCTACGAGCAGTACTTC	CASSSGQTYEQYF
NA	NA	TRBV15	TRBJ1-2	TGTGCCACCAGCAGAGATCCAGGGAACTATGGCTACACCTTC	CATSRDPGNYGYTF
NA	once	TRBV4-3	TRBJ1-6	TGCGCCAGCAGCCAAGACCCAGGGTTATATTCACCCCTCCACTTT	CASSQDPGLYSPLHF
TRBD1	NA	TRBV27	TRBJ1-6	TGTGCCAGCAGTGCATCCGGACAGGATAATTCACCCCTCCACTTT	CASSASGQDNSPLHF
NA	NA	TRBV9	TRBJ1-1	TGTGCCAGCAGCGTAGTCACAGAGAACACTGAAGCTTTCTTT	CASSVVTENTEAFF